What follows is one T cell receptor (beta chain) and its context. The antigen remains undetermined. These data originate in a study of Ad26.COV2.S vaccination and SARS-CoV-2 variants. Study at large: Each vaccinee took Ad26.COV2.S intramuscularly, once or twice 56 days apart. General study results and limits: After vaccination, reports described spike-specific CD8+ and CD4+ T cell responses as showing substantial breadth. Analyses that measured TCR breadth and depth may have underestimated total T cell responses.

TCRdb's table, derived via immunoSEQ multiplex PCR, lists solely in-frame clones and lacks some. The data contain hundreds of thousands of clones, 83% of them singletons. Specified treatment: 19 received Ad26.COV2.S at low or high dose, single or two shots; roughly five received placebo; per-sample allocation not given. On day 63 after the first injection, vaccine and placebo recipients gave samples. This receptor was identified in a person between 18 and 65 years old who received the Ad26.COV2.S COVID-19 vaccine or a placebo. Material: peripheral blood, obtained in a trial of Ad26.COV2.S vaccine versus placebo.

In DNA, the CDR3 is TGTGCCAGCAGCTTAGCGCACGGGGGAGCCGGAAACACCATATATTTT. Translation gives CASSLAHGGAGNTIYF. The gene calls are TRBV7-8 and TRBJ1-3, with a tentative D call TRBD1 (5 bases). CDR1 is SGHVS and CDR2 is FQNEAQ in the germline V gene. V lost 0 bases, J lost 4 bases, and 13 bases lay in between. CDR3 length equals 16 residues.